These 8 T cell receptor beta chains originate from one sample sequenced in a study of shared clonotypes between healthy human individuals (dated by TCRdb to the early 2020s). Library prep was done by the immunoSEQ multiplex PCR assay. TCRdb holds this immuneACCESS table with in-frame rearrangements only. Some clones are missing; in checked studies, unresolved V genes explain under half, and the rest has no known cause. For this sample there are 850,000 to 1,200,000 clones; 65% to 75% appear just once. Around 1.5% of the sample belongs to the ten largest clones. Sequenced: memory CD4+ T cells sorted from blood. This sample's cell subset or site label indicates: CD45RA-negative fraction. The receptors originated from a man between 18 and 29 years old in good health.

The CDR3 DNA reads as TGTGCCTGGAGTGTGAAGGGGGCGGGTCAGCCCCAGCATTTT. It translates to CAWSVKGAGQPQHF. V is TRBV30 and J is TRBJ1-5; TRBD1 matches 7 bases. Germline values: CDR1 GTSNPN, CDR2 SVGIG (reference sequence). The J segment lost 6 bases and the V segment lost 0 bases, leaving 5 bases of the junction unmatched. There are 14 residues in the CDR3.

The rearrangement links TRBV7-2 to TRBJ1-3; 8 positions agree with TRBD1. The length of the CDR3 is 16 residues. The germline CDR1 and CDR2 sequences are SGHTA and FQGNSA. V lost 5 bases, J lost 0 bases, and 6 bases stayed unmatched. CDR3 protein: CASSPRDRTSGNTIYF. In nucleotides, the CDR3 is TGTGCCAGCAGCCCGAGGGACAGGACCTCTGGAAACACCATATATTTT. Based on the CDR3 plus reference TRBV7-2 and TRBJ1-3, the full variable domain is GAGVSQSPSNKVTEKGKDVELRCDPISGHTALYWYRQSLGQGLEFLIYFQGNSAPDKSGLPSDRFSAERTGGSVSTLTIQRTQQEDSAVYLCASSPRDRTSGNTIYFGEGSWLTVV.

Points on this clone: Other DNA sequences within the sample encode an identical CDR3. DNA of the CDR3: TGTGCCAGCAGCTTAGCAGGGGTTGCAGATACGCAGTATTTT. Translating it yields CASSLAGVADTQYF. V gene TRBV7-2 combines with J gene TRBJ2-3; TRBD1 might be the D (5 bases). The germline gives CDR1 SGHTA, CDR2 FQGNSA. Trimming stripped 0 bases from V and 4 bases from J, with 8 bases between. This CDR3 contains 14 residues.

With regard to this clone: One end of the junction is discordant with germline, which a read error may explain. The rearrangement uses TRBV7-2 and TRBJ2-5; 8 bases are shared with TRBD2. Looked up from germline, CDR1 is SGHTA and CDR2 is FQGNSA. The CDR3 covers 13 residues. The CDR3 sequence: CASSVAGKETQYF. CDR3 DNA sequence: TGTGCCAGCAGCGTAGCGGGAAAAGAGACCCAGTACTTC.

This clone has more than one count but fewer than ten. CDR3: CASSLVSNTEAFF. The CDR3 coding sequence is TGCGCCAGCAGCTTGGTTTCGAACACTGAAGCTTTCTTT. The chain combines TRBV5-1 with TRBJ1-1; D is unresolved. CDR3 size: 13 residues. Trimming took 0 bases from V and 1 from J, leaving 4 bases between them. Per germline, CDR1 SGHRS and CDR2 YFSETQ.

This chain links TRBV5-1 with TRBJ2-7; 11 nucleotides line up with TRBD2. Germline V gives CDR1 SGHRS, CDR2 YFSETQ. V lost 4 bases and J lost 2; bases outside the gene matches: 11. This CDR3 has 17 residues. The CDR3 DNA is TGCGCCAGCAGCCCCACCCCGACTAGCGGGGCTACCTACGAGCAGTACTTC. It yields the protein CASSPTPTSGATYEQYF.

The CDR3 region has the DNA TGTGCCAGCAGCTCACACAGGGGGTACGAGCAGTACTTC. Amino acids: CASSSHRGYEQYF. The chain has TRBV7-2 and TRBJ2-7; 8 bases fit TRBD1. Unmatched junction bases numbered 3, after V lost 4 bases and J lost 4 bases. The CDR3 is made up of 13 amino acids. CDR1 and CDR2 from the germline V gene are SGHTA and FQGNSA.

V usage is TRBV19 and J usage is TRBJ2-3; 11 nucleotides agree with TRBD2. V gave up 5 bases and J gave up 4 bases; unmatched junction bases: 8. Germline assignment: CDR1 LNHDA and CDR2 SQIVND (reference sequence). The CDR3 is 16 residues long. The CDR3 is CASSASGGPGADTQYF. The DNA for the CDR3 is TGTGCCAGTAGTGCTAGCGGGGGGCCCGGGGCAGATACGCAGTATTTT.